These 30 T cell receptor beta chains were sequenced from one sample in a study of shared clonotypes between healthy human individuals. This table comes from immunoSEQ multiplex PCR, and its TCRdb copy is limited to in-frame clones, with some not included. The data show approximately 330,000 clones, about 73% seen once. The sequencing sample was made of memory CD4+ T cells sorted from blood. The subset is: CD45RA-negative fraction. These receptors were collected from a young man in good health.

This sequence joins TRBV28 and TRBJ1-2; D not certain. This CDR3 is 14 amino acids long. Germline CDR1 and CDR2: MDHEN and SYDVKM. Between the trimmed V and J ends, which lost 4 bases and 2 bases, there was a span of 11 bases. CDR3: CASSYALSNYGYTF. The CDR3 nucleotides are TGTGCCAGCAGTTATGCGTTATCCAACTATGGCTACACCTTC.

This clone was seen a few times. V usage is TRBV28 and J usage is TRBJ2-7; no clear D. This CDR3 comprises 12 residues. The germline gives CDR1 MDHEN, CDR2 SYDVKM. The V end lost 2 bases, the J end lost 3 bases, and 5 bases lay between the germline ends. The CDR3 DNA sequence: TGTGCCAGCAGTTTAGCGGTCTACGAGCAGTACTTC. It translates to CASSLAVYEQYF.

V usage is TRBV18 and J usage is TRBJ2-1; 7 nucleotides align to TRBD2. The CDR3 is 17 amino acids. CDR1 is KGHSH and CDR2 is LQKENI in the germline V gene. V trimming: 3 bases; J trimming: 1 base; junction bases outside the gene matches: 9. CDR3 protein: CASSPSGRRESYNEQFF. The CDR3 bases are TGTGCCAGCTCACCGTCCGGGAGGCGGGAGTCCTACAATGAGCAGTTCTTC.

This clone has only a few counts. V usage is TRBV7-8 and J usage is TRBJ2-7, with D maybe TRBD2 (5 bases). Trimming removed 5 bases at V and 5 bases at J, with 13 bases between. The CDR3 runs 13 residues. The germline gives CDR1 SGHVS, CDR2 FQNEAQ. The CDR3 nucleotides are TGTGCCAGCAGCCTCGAACGGCGGGACGAGCAGTACTTC. Amino acids: CASSLERRDEQYF.

This clone has more than one count but fewer than ten. The chain employs TRBV18 and TRBJ2-5, with TRBD2 matching 9 bases. CDR3 size: 14 residues. J lost 0 bases, V lost 7 bases, and 3 bases had no gene match. In germline, CDR1 is KGHSH, CDR2 LQKENI. CDR3 DNA sequence: TGTGCCAGCTTAGCTAGCGGGAACCAAGAGACCCAGTACTTC. Its translation is CASLASGNQETQYF.

The V and J genes are TRBV7-9 and TRBJ1-1, with D hard to call. The CDR3 sequence is 18 residues long. V was clipped by 0 bases and J by 6 bases, with 23 bases between them. Germline lookup yields CDR1 SEHNR and CDR2 FQNEAQ (reference sequence). The chain's CDR3 is CASSLAVMKATGEPEAFF. The CDR3 DNA is TGTGCCAGCAGCTTAGCGGTAATGAAGGCAACTGGAGAGCCTGAAGCTTTCTTT.

J is TRBJ2-2 and V is TRBV7-2; TRBD2 matches at 10 bases. There are 15 residues in the CDR3. V shed 1 base, J shed 4 bases, and the junction held 0 bases outside the gene matches. Per the germline V gene, CDR1 is SGHTA and CDR2 is FQGNSA. The CDR3 bases are TGTGCCAGCAGCTTAGGACTAGCGGGCACCGGGGAGCTGTTTTTT. Protein: CASSLGLAGTGELFF.

The rearrangement joins TRBV11-2 to TRBJ2-2, with 8 bases lining up with TRBD1. The CDR3 contains 16 residues. J lost 6 bases, V lost 2 bases, and 8 bases had no gene match. CDR1 is SGHAT, CDR2 FQNNGV, per germline. In nucleotides, the CDR3 is TGTGCCAGCAGCTTATTGGGACAGGTCTCAGCCGGGGAGCTGTTTTTT. Its protein product is CASSLLGQVSAGELFF. The full variable domain, with the rest looked up from reference TRBV11-2 and TRBJ2-2, is EAGVAQSPRYKIIEKRQSVAFWCNPISGHATLYWYQQILGQGPKLLIQFQNNGVVDDSQLPKDRFSAERLKGVDSTLKIQPAKLEDSAVYLCASSLLGQVSAGELFFGEGSRLTVL.

V is TRBV6-6 and J is TRBJ2-5, with D tentatively TRBD1 or TRBD2 (6 bases each). The V gene's germline CDR1 is MNHNY and CDR2 SVGAGI (reference sequence). This CDR3 contains 16 residues. The ends were cut back, 4 bases at V and 4 bases at J, with 19 bases in the middle. Here the CDR3 reads CASSSPEGRGGETQYF. The CDR3 DNA reads as TGTGCCAGCAGTTCCCCGGAGGGGAGAGGGGGAGAGACCCAGTACTTC.

This clone was detected only a few times. This rearrangement joins TRBV5-6 to TRBJ2-7; tentatively, D is TRBD2 (7 bases). Germline V gives CDR1 SGHDT, CDR2 YYEEEE. V lost 5 bases and J lost 2, with 11 bases in between. This CDR3 has 13 amino acids. The CDR3 region is CASRRGRAYEQYF. The CDR3 nucleotides are TGTGCCAGCAGAAGGGGGAGGGCCTACGAGCAGTACTTC.

The chain uses TRBV2 and TRBJ2-6; D is unclear. Trimming left V 7 bases short and J 0 bases short, with 7 bases between. The CDR3 spans 14 residues. Germline V gives CDR1 SNHLY, CDR2 FYNNEI. CDR3 nucleotide sequence: TGTGCCAGCACTGTTCCCTCTGGGGCCAACGTCCTGACTTTC. Translated, it gives CASTVPSGANVLTF.

The chain recombines TRBV9 with TRBJ2-1; 10 positions agree with TRBD2. The CDR3 is 15 amino acids. The ends lost 3 bases at V and 2 bases at J; junction bases unmatched: 2. From germline, CDR1 is SGDLS and CDR2 YYNGEE. In nucleotides, the CDR3 is TGTGCCAGCAGCGGTCTAGCGGGAGCCTACAATGAGCAGTTCTTC. Amino acid sequence: CASSGLAGAYNEQFF.

The chain employs TRBV4-3 and TRBJ2-1; D gene uncertain. Looked up from germline, CDR1 is LGHNA and CDR2 is YSLEER. V was trimmed by 0 bases and J by 0 bases, leaving 9 bases between them. This CDR3 is built from 16 residues. The CDR3 loop reads CASSQEGGSSYNEQFF. CDR3 bases: TGCGCCAGCAGCCAAGAGGGCGGTAGCTCCTACAATGAGCAGTTCTTC.

This clone appeared many times. This rearrangement joins TRBV19 to TRBJ1-1; TRBD1 is a possible D gene (5 bases). This CDR3 is 17 amino acids long. Trimming pared 1 base from V and 6 bases from J, leaving 21 bases between. CDR1 and CDR2 from the germline V gene are LNHDA and SQIVND (reference sequence). The chain's CDR3 is CASSIGIGQLGRAEAFF. Here the CDR3 DNA reads TGTGCCAGTAGTATAGGGATCGGGCAGTTGGGGCGGGCTGAAGCTTTCTTT. The full variable domain, its missing parts supplied by reference TRBV19 and TRBJ1-1, is DGGITQSPKYLFRKEGQNVTLSCEQNLNHDAMYWYRQDPGQGLRLIYYSQIVNDFQKGDIAEGYSVSREKKESFPLTVTSAQKNPTAFYLCASSIGIGQLGRAEAFFGQGTRLTVV.

Regarding this clone: A far larger clone lies a single base away; this is likely a read error. This sample also contains other DNA sequences that code for the same CDR3. V is TRBV13 and J is TRBJ2-7; TRBD1 matches 8 bases. CDR3 size: 15 residues. Germline V gene sequence: CDR1 PRHDT, CDR2 FYEKMQ (reference sequence). V lost 3 bases, J lost 7 bases, and 11 bases stayed unmatched. The CDR3 here is CASSLTAGGVGEQYF. The CDR3 DNA sequence: TGTGCCAGCAGCTTGACGGCAGGGGGCGTAGGTGAGCAGTACTTC.

The V and J genes are TRBV7-8 and TRBJ2-3; D is unresolved. Trimming pared 1 base from V and 2 bases from J, leaving 13 bases between. CDR3 length: 16 residues. From germline, CDR1 is SGHVS and CDR2 FQNEAQ. CDR3 residues: CASSLVLSFNTDTQYF. The CDR3 DNA follows: TGTGCCAGCAGCTTAGTCCTGTCCTTCAACACAGATACGCAGTATTTT.

The rearrangement uses TRBV7-6 and TRBJ2-1; D possibly corresponds to TRBD2 (5 bases). This CDR3 spans 15 amino acids. CDR1 and CDR2 (germline): SGHVS, FNYEAQ. Trimming removed 3 bases at V and 4 bases at J, with 13 bases between. Written as DNA, the CDR3 is TGTGCCAGCAGCTTTAGCGAGGGCGGGTACAATGAGCAGTTCTTC. It specifies CASSFSEGGYNEQFF.

The V call is TRBV5-1, the J call TRBJ2-2, with 9 bases identical to TRBD2. The CDR3 covers 15 residues. V dropped 2 bases and J dropped 3; count of bases not matched to a gene: 2. Germline CDR1 reads SGHRS; CDR2 reads YFSETQ. CDR3 nucleotide sequence: TGCGCCAGCAGCTTAGCGGGAGGAGACACCGGGGAGCTGTTTTTT. Its translation: CASSLAGGDTGELFF. Using reference TRBV5-1 and TRBJ2-2 for the parts outside the CDR3, the full variable domain is KAGVTQTPRYLIKTRGQQVTLSCSPISGHRSVSWYQQTPGQGLQFLFEYFSETQRNKGNFPGRFSGRQFSNSRSEMNVSTLELGDSALYLCASSLAGGDTGELFFGEGSRLTVL.

The sample holds a few counts of this clone. The chain has TRBV11-2 and TRBJ2-3; TRBD2 agrees at 8 bases. The CDR3 length is 16 residues. The V gene end was trimmed by 5 bases and the J gene end by 2 bases; junction bases not matched to a gene: 9. Germline V gene sequence: CDR1 SGHAT, CDR2 FQNNGV. CDR3 region: CASSNRAAGATDTQYF. The CDR3 nucleotides read TGTGCCAGCAGCAACAGGGCAGCGGGGGCCACAGATACGCAGTATTTT.

The chain uses TRBV5-1 and TRBJ2-6; TRBD2 is a possible D gene (6 bases). The CDR3 contains 16 residues. Trimming took off 3 bases at V and 0 bases at J, with 10 bases between the two ends. Germline V gene data show CDR1 as SGHRS and CDR2 as YFSETQ. CDR3 loop: CASSSRDSSGANVLTF. In DNA, the CDR3 is TGCGCCAGCAGCTCCCGGGACTCCTCTGGGGCCAACGTCCTGACTTTC.

The chain has TRBV5-4 and TRBJ2-5; 10 nucleotides line up with TRBD2. Trimming cost V 3 bases and J 2 bases; bases outside gene matches: 13. Per germline, CDR1 SGHNT and CDR2 YYREEE (reference sequence). This CDR3 region has 18 residues. As DNA, the CDR3 is TGTGCCAGCAGCTCTGGCGGGACTAGCGCAATACTACAAGAGACCCAGTACTTC. As protein: CASSSGGTSAILQETQYF. Full variable domain (missing parts from reference TRBV5-4 and TRBJ2-5): ETGVTQSPTHLIKTRGQQVTLRCSSQSGHNTVSWYQQALGQGPQFIFQYYREEENGRGNFPPRFSGLQFPNYSSELNVNALELDDSALYLCASSSGGTSAILQETQYFGPGTRLLVL.

This clone was recorded at least ten times. The rearrangement uses TRBV14 and TRBJ2-7; 11 bases agree with TRBD2. V shed 1 base and J 6 bases; nucleotides not matched to a gene: 5. Per germline, CDR1 SGHDN and CDR2 FVKESK. The CDR3 runs to 15 residues. The DNA of the CDR3 is TGTGCCAGCAGCCAAGCCCAGACTAGCGGGACCGAGCAGTACTTC. Translation: CASSQAQTSGTEQYF.

This chain connects TRBV6-5 to TRBJ2-5; D is tentatively TRBD1 or TRBD2 (5 bases each). With 4 bases removed from V and 4 bases from J, the gap between germline ends came to 10 bases. The CDR3 is 13 residues long. The germline V gene has CDR1 MNHEY and CDR2 SVGAGI. The CDR3 bases are TGTGCCAGCAGTTCAGGGACCGGAGAGACCCAGTACTTC. This encodes CASSSGTGETQYF.

There are a few counts of this clone. Other nucleotide sequences from this sample produce the same CDR3. V usage is TRBV10-2 and J usage is TRBJ2-5; D remains unclear. The germline V gene has CDR1 WSHSY and CDR2 SAAADI. V gave up 6 bases and J gave up 5 bases, with 7 bases separating them. The length of the CDR3 is 11 residues. CDR3 loop: CASSLVETQYF. The CDR3 bases are TGCGCCAGCAGCTTAGTGGAGACCCAGTACTTC.

This rearrangement joins TRBV7-2 to TRBJ1-2; 7 nucleotides match TRBD1. Trimming took 3 bases from V and 4 from J; bases not matched to a gene: 5. The CDR3 is 14 residues long. Germline V CDR1 and CDR2: SGHTA, FQGNSA. The CDR3 loop is CASSFWGTVYGYTF. The CDR3 nucleotides are TGTGCCAGCAGCTTCTGGGGGACAGTCTATGGCTACACCTTC. The full variable domain, with the rest looked up from reference TRBV7-2 and TRBJ1-2, is GAGVSQSPSNKVTEKGKDVELRCDPISGHTALYWYRQSLGQGLEFLIYFQGNSAPDKSGLPSDRFSAERTGGSVSTLTIQRTQQEDSAVYLCASSFWGTVYGYTFGSGTRLTVV.

The J gene is TRBJ2-1, the V gene TRBV2, with 7 bases matching TRBD2. Germline CDR1 and CDR2: SNHLY and FYNNEI. V lost 8 bases, J lost 0 bases, and 10 bases stayed unmatched. The CDR3 extends over 16 amino acids. For the CDR3, the DNA is TGTGCCAGCGGTCCTGGGGAGGGAAGCTCCTACAATGAGCAGTTCTTC. It translates to CASGPGEGSSYNEQFF.

J is TRBJ2-3 and V is TRBV5-1; 9 bases map to TRBD2. V shed 4 bases, J shed 4 bases, and the junction held 19 bases outside the gene matches. From germline, CDR1 is SGHRS and CDR2 YFSETQ. The CDR3 has 19 amino acids. CDR3 DNA: TGCGCCAGCAGCATGCCAAAGCGGGAGGTTGGATTGTTTCCAGATACGCAGTATTTT. The encoded protein is CASSMPKREVGLFPDTQYF.

The chain couples TRBV7-3 to TRBJ2-7, with 9 bases identical to TRBD1. V lost 3 bases to trimming and J lost 1 base; unmatched junction nucleotides: 1. Germline CDR1 is SGHTA and CDR2 is FQGTGA. This CDR3 comprises 14 residues. CDR3 loop: CASSLDRGSYEQYF. CDR3 bases: TGTGCCAGCAGCTTGGACAGGGGATCCTACGAGCAGTACTTC.

This clone was picked up a small number of times. This chain connects TRBV7-3 to TRBJ2-7; tentatively, D is TRBD2 (5 bases). Germline V lookup: CDR1 SGHTA, CDR2 FQGTGA. V gave up 11 bases and J gave up 5 bases, with 19 bases separating them. The CDR3 totals 13 residues. The CDR3 nucleotides are TGTGCCTTCGTCAGAGGCAGGACTGACGAGCAGTACTTC. Translated: CAFVRGRTDEQYF.

This chain uses TRBV11-2 with TRBJ2-5; D remains ambiguous. There are 13 residues in the CDR3. V was pared by 3 bases and J by 1 base, with 6 bases between. Germline values: CDR1 SGHAT, CDR2 FQNNGV. The CDR3 DNA reads as TGTGCCAGCAGCTTCCAATCCCAAGAGACCCAGTACTTC. As protein: CASSFQSQETQYF.